Each of the 6 T cell receptor beta chains below was sequenced from the same sample in a study of cytotoxic CD8 clonotypes in ibrutinib-treated CLL. The protocol was immunoSEQ multiplex PCR, while the TCRdb copy is restricted to in-frame clones and leaves out a portion. The sample has about 84,000 clones; about 82% are singletons. This specimen consisted of PBMCs, obtained before ibrutinib treatment. The receptors shown here come from a human donor with chronic lymphocytic leukemia.

The chain is built from TRBV11-3 and TRBJ1-3; D possibly corresponds to TRBD1 (5 bases). V was pared by 3 bases and J by 0 bases, with 12 bases between. Per the germline V gene, CDR1 is SGHNT and CDR2 is YENEEA. The CDR3 is made up of 16 amino acids. CDR3 residues: CASSFARADSGNTIYF. The CDR3 nucleotides read TGTGCCAGCAGCTTCGCCAGGGCGGACTCTGGAAACACCATATATTTT. Complete variable domain (other parts from reference TRBV11-3 and TRBJ1-3): EAGVVQSPRYKIIEKKQPVAFWCNPISGHNTLYWYLQNLGQGPELLIRYENEEAVDDSQLPKDRFSAERLKGVDSTLKIQPAELGDSAVYLCASSFARADSGNTIYFGEGSWLTVV.

V and J are TRBV5-1 and TRBJ2-6, with D possibly matching TRBD1 (6 bases). Germline V gene sequence: CDR1 SGHRS, CDR2 YFSETQ. The germline V and J ends were trimmed by 0 bases and 0 bases, with 13 bases remaining between them. CDR3 length equals 18 residues. The CDR3 spells CASSLGLRGTSGANVLTF. The CDR3, as DNA: TGCGCCAGCAGCTTGGGGCTCAGGGGCACCTCTGGGGCCAACGTCCTGACTTTC.

The V gene is TRBV7-9, the J gene TRBJ1-2; a possible D gene is TRBD1 (6 bases). Germline CDR1 reads SEHNR; CDR2 reads FQNEAQ (reference sequence). V was shortened by 4 bases and J by 4 bases, with 19 bases between the two germline ends. The CDR3 loop spans 16 amino acids. Written as DNA, the CDR3 is TGTGCCAGCAGCTCTGACTGGACAGAAAGAATCTATGGCTACACCTTC. Protein product: CASSSDWTERIYGYTF.

A single count supports this clone. This CDR3 is CASSETYEQYF. DNA of the CDR3: TGTGCCAGCAGTGAAACCTACGAGCAGTACTTC. J is TRBJ2-7 and V is TRBV28; no clear D. From germline, CDR1 is MDHEN and CDR2 SYDVKM. This CDR3 is 11 amino acids long. V lost 5 bases, J lost 2 bases, and 4 bases lay in between. Filled out from reference TRBV28 and TRBJ2-7, the complete variable domain reads DVKVTQSSRYLVKRTGEKVFLECVQDMDHENMFWYRQDPGLGLRLIYFSYDVKMKEKGDIPEGYSVSREKKERFSLILESASTNQTSMYLCASSETYEQYFGPGTRLTVT.

In DNA, the CDR3 is TGTGCCAGCAGCTTGCTAGCGGGAGAGAGAAATGAGCAGTTCTTC. Translating it yields CASSLLAGERNEQFF. This chain uses TRBV7-2 with TRBJ2-1; 10 nucleotides agree with TRBD2. The germline V gene has CDR1 SGHTA and CDR2 FQGNSA. The V and J ends lost 3 bases and 7 bases, in that order; junction bases with no gene match: 6. CDR3 size: 15 residues.

This chain uses TRBV5-6 with TRBJ2-7; D perhaps matches TRBD1 (6 bases). Germline values: CDR1 SGHDT, CDR2 YYEEEE. CDR3 length: 16 amino acids. The V end lost 4 bases, the J end lost 3 bases, and 20 bases lay between the germline ends. CDR3 bases: TGTGCCAGCAGCGAACTCCAGGGGCACGGTAGCTACGAGCAGTACTTC. This codes for CASSELQGHGSYEQYF.